Below are 7 T cell receptor beta chains sequenced from a single sample in a study of cytomegalovirus exposure and HLA in healthy donors. It was with 60 Vbeta and 13 Jbeta primers that the PCR ran. TCRdb keeps only in-frame clones here, not all; method: immunoSEQ multiplex PCR. The top ten clones hold 2.6% of a sample with roughly 200,000 clones, roughly 70% of them seen once. Sequenced input: PBMCs. These receptors all stem from a man between 35 and 55 years old in good health and CMV-seropositive.

The chain recombines TRBV15 with TRBJ2-3; D perhaps matches TRBD2 (7 bases). The CDR3 totals 17 residues. Trimming took off 4 bases at V and 3 bases at J, with 20 bases between the two ends. CDR1 is LNHNV and CDR2 is YYDKDF in the germline V gene (reference sequence). The chain's CDR3 is CATSIKTWGGWTDTQYF. DNA of the CDR3: TGTGCCACCAGCATAAAAACCTGGGGGGGCTGGACAGATACGCAGTATTTT.

A few counts support this clone. Here the CDR3 DNA reads TGTGCCAGCAGCTCCGGGGGGGGGAGAGAAGAAAAACTGTTTTTT. This gives the protein CASSSGGGREEKLFF. V is TRBV7-9 and J is TRBJ1-4; the D gene is possibly TRBD1 (5 bases). The germline V gene has CDR1 SEHNR and CDR2 FQNEAQ (reference sequence). There are 15 residues in the CDR3. V was pared by 4 bases and J by 8 bases, with 17 bases between.

V gene TRBV4-3 combines with J gene TRBJ2-1; possibly TRBD2 for D (5 bases). V lost 0 bases, J lost 10 bases, and 10 bases lay in between. Germline loops: CDR1 LGHNA, CDR2 YSLEER. The CDR3 sequence is 13 residues long. The CDR3 here is CASSQDWETEQFF. As DNA, the CDR3 is TGCGCCAGCAGCCAAGATTGGGAGACGGAGCAGTTCTTC.

The CDR3 is CASSFRRGGYTF. The CDR3 coding sequence is TGTGCCAGCAGCTTTAGGCGAGGAGGCTACACCTTC. V is TRBV7-2 and J is TRBJ1-2; D unclear. The germline V and J ends were trimmed by 3 bases and 8 bases, with 10 bases remaining between them. The CDR3 is made up of 12 amino acids. Germline V lookup: CDR1 SGHTA, CDR2 FQGNSA.

Remarks on this clone: Relative to the germline gene, one junction end is altered; a read error may explain this. This sequence joins TRBV19 and TRBJ2-2; 7 nucleotides agree with TRBD1. The CDR3 is 13 amino acids. Germline V gene lookup returns CDR1 LNHDA and CDR2 SQIVND (reference sequence). CDR3 nucleotides: TGTGCCGGTAGGACAGGAGGCACCGGGGAGCTGTTTTTT. Protein product: CAGRTGGTGELFF.

V and J are TRBV18 and TRBJ2-1; 10 nucleotides align to TRBD2. Germline V gene data show CDR1 as KGHSH and CDR2 as LQKENI. The CDR3 is 17 amino acids. V shed 3 bases, J shed 4 bases, and the junction held 9 bases outside the gene matches. The DNA for the CDR3 is TGTGCCAGCTCACCGGCAGCGGGGGGGTCATTATACAATGAGCAGTTCTTC. Amino acids: CASSPAAGGSLYNEQFF.

This chain links TRBV5-1 with TRBJ1-2; the D gene is possibly TRBD1 (6 bases). Trimming shortened V by 4 bases and J by 8 bases, and 15 bases separated the two germline ends. The CDR3 is made up of 13 amino acids. Germline V gives CDR1 SGHRS, CDR2 YFSETQ. CDR3 sequence reads: CASSRGQTGGYTF. CDR3 DNA: TGCGCCAGCAGCCGGGGACAAACCGGAGGCTACACCTTC.